Listed here are 5 T cell receptor beta chains from one sample, sequenced in a study of T-cell reconstitution after alpha-beta-depleted transplantation in children. Preparation of the TCRbeta library used unique molecular identifiers. MiXCR, run by TCRdb on the PCR reads, gives a single entry per CDR3 protein. Found here are fewer than 750,000 distinct CDR3 sequences, around 27% of them singletons; the top ten hold under 45%. Sequencing was performed on PBMCs, taken before TCRalphabeta/CD19-depleted stem cell transplant. The receptors here all came from a boy younger than two with Wiskott-Aldrich syndrome, due to receive a stem cell transplant.

The CDR3 loop reads CASSVGGSGPYEQYF. The CDR3 nucleotides are TGTGCCAGCAGCGTAGGAGGTTCCGGCCCCTACGAGCAGTACTTC. The J gene is TRBJ2-7, the V gene TRBV9; D call uncertain. Germline values: CDR1 SGDLS, CDR2 YYNGEE. The CDR3 is made up of 15 amino acids. Trimming pared 0 bases from V and 2 bases from J, leaving 12 bases between.

The chain has TRBV29-1 and TRBJ2-5; TRBD1 aligns across 8 bases. V lost 7 bases and J lost 11; bases outside the gene matches: 9. CDR1 and CDR2 (germline): SQVTM, ANQGSEA. The CDR3 runs to 11 residues. The CDR3 coding sequence is TGCAGCGCCGACAGGGGCGATGAGCAGTACTTC. It yields the protein CSADRGDEQYF.

With regard to this clonotype: The junction shows a germline mismatch at one end, possibly a read error. This chain connects TRBV20-1 to TRBJ2-1, with D unresolved. Per germline, CDR1 DFQATT and CDR2 SNEGSKA (reference sequence). The CDR3 has 15 amino acids. The DNA for the CDR3 is TGCAGTGCTAGAGGCTACCGTAACACCTACAATGAGCCGTTCTTC. Its protein is CSARGYRNTYNEPFF.

The rearrangement links TRBV5-1 to TRBJ2-2; D is unresolved. The CDR3 extends over 15 amino acids. Per the germline V gene, CDR1 is SGHRS and CDR2 is YFSETQ. Trimming removed 0 bases at V and 3 bases at J, with 9 bases between. CDR3: CASSLAVLDTGELFF. CDR3 nucleotide sequence: TGCGCCAGCAGCTTGGCGGTCCTCGACACCGGGGAGCTGTTTTTT.

This chain joins TRBV5-1 and TRBJ1-5; weak D call: TRBD1 (5 bases). The CDR3 is 14 amino acids. V was clipped by 1 base and J by 7 bases, with 12 bases between them. Looked up from germline, CDR1 is SGHRS and CDR2 is YFSETQ. CDR3 in amino acids: CASSLSQGEQPQHF. For the CDR3, the DNA is TGCGCCAGCAGCTTGAGCCAGGGAGAACAGCCCCAGCATTTT.